This TCR beta chain was documented in a study of blood T cell repertoires in COVID-19. Profiling relied on immunoSEQ multiplex PCR, and the TCRdb table lists in-frame clones only, not all of them. The table includes 160,000 or so clones, around four fifths detected once. The CDR3 covers 14 residues. Germline CDR1 reads SEHNR; CDR2 reads FQNEAQ (reference sequence). Trimming at V came to 5 bases and at J to 8 bases, leaving 4 bases not matched to a gene. This chain connects TRBV7-9 to TRBJ1-4, with 11 bases lining up with TRBD1. This receptor was obtained from a woman in her 50s who had recovered from COVID-19. Sequencing was carried out using PBMCs or T cells enriched from blood (not recorded which). The CDR3: CASSLDRGREKLFF. CDR3 nucleotide sequence: TGTGCCAGCAGCCTGGACAGGGGGCGAGAAAAACTGTTTTTT.